This is a list of T cell receptor beta chains from one sample in a study of shared clonotypes between healthy human individuals. Produced via immunoSEQ multiplex PCR; TCRdb's table is partial and in-frame only. The repertoire holds around 88,000 clones, 60% to 70% seen once, with about half in the top ten. Sequencing input: memory CD8+ T cells sorted from blood. These receptors were collected from a man aged 25 to 40 in good health. The conserved cysteine and the conserved F or W are not part of the CDR3 here. The order of the fields is J gene, V gene, CDR3 protein.

j_gene: TRBJ1-2; v_gene: TRBV14; CDR3aa: ASSQGWGAMGYT
j_gene: TRBJ2-7; v_gene: TRBV28; CDR3aa: ATISGQSSYEQY
j_gene: TRBJ2-3; v_gene: TRBV11-2; CDR3aa: ASSLGGLASTDTQY
j_gene: TRBJ2-7; v_gene: TRBV27; CDR3aa: ASRATDRAQDEQY
j_gene: TRBJ2-3; v_gene: TRBV7-8; CDR3aa: ASSWGGQSNSADTQY
j_gene: TRBJ2-1; v_gene: TRBV14; CDR3aa: ASSLKLGVSYNEQF
j_gene: TRBJ2-3; v_gene: TRBV5-4; CDR3aa: ASSSPRVGTTDTQY
j_gene: TRBJ2-7; v_gene: TRBV6-1; CDR3aa: AGRGGGSSYEQY
j_gene: TRBJ2-7; v_gene: TRBV29-1; CDR3aa: SVGQESSYEQY
j_gene: TRBJ2-1; v_gene: TRBV7-8; CDR3aa: ASRVGASSYNEQF
j_gene: TRBJ1-1; v_gene: TRBV6-5; CDR3aa: ASRRGTNTEAF
j_gene: TRBJ2-1; v_gene: TRBV23-1; CDR3aa: AITKKTSGTEARVRDYNEQF
j_gene: TRBJ2-1; v_gene: TRBV5-5; CDR3aa: ASSLGGLAGHNEQF
j_gene: TRBJ1-1; v_gene: TRBV4-2; CDR3aa: ASSLQGRTEAF
j_gene: TRBJ1-1; v_gene: TRBV29-1; CDR3aa: SVVAAQNTEAF
j_gene: TRBJ2-5; v_gene: TRBV4-1; CDR3aa: ASSQGGGRDQETQY
j_gene: TRBJ2-5; v_gene: TRBV5-6; CDR3aa: ASSPQRRVGGETQY
j_gene: TRBJ2-1; v_gene: TRBV6-5; CDR3aa: ASSGLSALYEQF
j_gene: TRBJ2-7; v_gene: TRBV5-6; CDR3aa: ASSLEGGSSPYEQY
j_gene: TRBJ2-6; v_gene: TRBV6-1; CDR3aa: ASSEAGHSGANVLT
j_gene: TRBJ1-2; v_gene: TRBV30; CDR3aa: AWINRGPYGYT
j_gene: TRBJ2-4; v_gene: TRBV18; CDR3aa: ASSPPVGSKNIQY
j_gene: TRBJ2-6; v_gene: TRBV30; CDR3aa: AWSGTGVSGANVLT
j_gene: TRBJ2-1; v_gene: TRBV5-5; CDR3aa: ASSSTGTSGYWEQF
j_gene: TRBJ2-7; v_gene: TRBV27; CDR3aa: ASSFSGTGRRV
j_gene: TRBJ2-5; v_gene: TRBV27; CDR3aa: ASSWPGQGKEDQY
j_gene: TRBJ1-2; v_gene: TRBV19; CDR3aa: ASRTQAGGYT
j_gene: TRBJ2-3; v_gene: TRBV28; CDR3aa: ASSLRLAGTDTQY
j_gene: TRBJ2-1; v_gene: TRBV30; CDR3aa: AWSVFVPRDEQF
j_gene: TRBJ2-7; v_gene: TRBV6-7; CDR3aa: ASRTWRKPSYEQY
j_gene: TRBJ2-7; v_gene: TRBV5-6; CDR3aa: ASSFEVSEQY
j_gene: TRBJ2-1; v_gene: TRBV4-1; CDR3aa: ASSQEGQLKMF
j_gene: TRBJ2-1; v_gene: TRBV28; CDR3aa: ASSFPGQYNEQF
j_gene: TRBJ2-5; v_gene: TRBV7-9; CDR3aa: ASSRVGGTEETQY
j_gene: TRBJ1-2; v_gene: TRBV10-1; CDR3aa: ASTTNFSREKGYGYT
j_gene: TRBJ1-5; v_gene: TRBV27; CDR3aa: ASSPWDRAHQPQH
j_gene: TRBJ2-7; v_gene: TRBV19; CDR3aa: ASSFALGTYEQY
j_gene: TRBJ2-5; v_gene: TRBV27; CDR3aa: ASSSSTGKAQY
j_gene: TRBJ2-7; v_gene: TRBV30; CDR3aa: VLRHAGGASYEQY
j_gene: TRBJ2-7; v_gene: TRBV29-1; CDR3aa: SVGGDTYEQY
j_gene: TRBJ2-3; v_gene: TRBV11-2; CDR3aa: ASSLTSSTDTQY
j_gene: TRBJ2-1; v_gene: TRBV10-1; CDR3aa: ASSESDESGEQF
j_gene: TRBJ2-7; v_gene: TRBV16; CDR3aa: ASSQFEGAHEQY
j_gene: TRBJ2-1; v_gene: TRBV5-6; CDR3aa: ASSLWGFYNEQF
j_gene: TRBJ2-3; v_gene: TRBV11-2; CDR3aa: ASSLDLRGQGADTQY
j_gene: TRBJ1-4; v_gene: TRBV25-1; CDR3aa: ASRSYNEKLF
j_gene: TRBJ2-1; v_gene: TRBV5-5; CDR3aa: ASSYDLLAGTSGF
j_gene: TRBJ2-7; v_gene: TRBV7-2; CDR3aa: ASSLALGGATYEQY
j_gene: TRBJ2-1; v_gene: TRBV6-1; CDR3aa: ASSERDFGNNEQF
j_gene: TRBJ2-4; v_gene: TRBV6-1; CDR3aa: ASSEALAGAKNIQY
j_gene: TRBJ2-3; v_gene: TRBV4-1; CDR3aa: ASSQGLAADTQY
j_gene: TRBJ1-4; v_gene: TRBV5-6; CDR3aa: ASSQSGRANEKLF